The next 16 T cell receptor beta chains were all read from a single sample in a study of spatial heterogeneity in lung cancer. Indicated time point: sample taken at primary tumor resection. The input material, whole RNA from tumor, nontumor lung or frozen PBMC, was sequenced unsorted. One entry per CDR3 protein results from TCRdb running MiXCR on the 5' RACE reads. Here the sample spans roughly 48,000 distinct CDR3 sequences, approximately 5% being singletons. The source was PBMCs, collected at surgery. The receptors come from a male donor with early-stage non-small cell lung cancer.

This clonotype was found many times. The CDR3 protein is CASKTGVSNQPQHF. CDR3 coding DNA: TGTGCCAGCAAGACCGGGGTTAGCAATCAGCCCCAGCATTTT. The chain combines TRBV6-2 or TRBV6-3 with TRBJ1-5, with unresolved D. The CDR3 sequence is 14 residues long. V dropped 7 bases and J dropped 0 bases, with 10 bases sitting between them. Germline V gene data show CDR1 as MNHEY and CDR2 as SVGEGT.

This clonotype was picked up many times. V is TRBV9 and J is TRBJ2-3; the match to TRBD2 covers 7 bases. CDR3 length: 14 residues. Looked up from germline, CDR1 is SGDLS and CDR2 is YYNGEE. Germline trimming cut 3 bases from V and 4 bases from J; bases unmatched to any gene: 5. CDR3 region: CASSDGGGADTQYF. Written as DNA, the CDR3 is TGTGCCAGCAGCGACGGCGGGGGTGCAGATACGCAGTATTTT.

At least ten counts were recorded for this clonotype. The V gene is TRBV9, the J gene TRBJ2-3; TRBD2 matches at 10 bases. The CDR3 is made up of 17 amino acids. V was clipped by 0 bases and J by 3 bases; unmatched bases: 7. CDR1 and CDR2 from the germline V gene are SGDLS and YYNGEE. As DNA, the CDR3 is TGTGCCAGCAGCGTAGTTGGAGCGGGAGGGCAGACAGATACGCAGTATTTT. This translates into CASSVVGAGGQTDTQYF.

This clonotype was picked up many times. This chain joins TRBV7-8 and TRBJ1-1; D unclear. Germline CDR1 SGHVS, CDR2 FQNEAQ. The CDR3 sequence is 14 residues long. V lost 3 bases and J lost 6, with 14 bases in between. For the CDR3, the DNA is TGTGCCAGCAGCTTGGTTGGAGAGAGGTCTGAAGCTTTCTTT. Translating it yields CASSLVGERSEAFF.

This clonotype was observed many times. The chain is built from TRBV20-1 and TRBJ1-5, with D uncertain. The CDR3 is 14 residues long. CDR1 is DFQATT, CDR2 SNEGSKA, per germline (reference sequence). The V end lost 1 base, the J end lost 2 bases, and 9 bases lay between the germline ends. The CDR3 loop is CSARGGAGNQPQHF. CDR3 in DNA: TGCAGTGCTAGAGGGGGAGCAGGCAATCAGCCCCAGCATTTT.

This clonotype was detected many times. The gene calls are TRBV20-1 and TRBJ1-5; weak D call: TRBD1 (6 bases). CDR3 length equals 19 residues. From germline, CDR1 is DFQATT and CDR2 SNEGSKA (reference sequence). V lost 3 bases to trimming and J lost 6 bases, with 30 bases between them. CDR3 in amino acids: CSASKVSPTGQVGGQPQHF. CDR3 nucleotide sequence: TGCAGTGCTAGTAAAGTATCCCCGACAGGTCAAGTAGGGGGTCAGCCCCAGCATTTT.

This clonotype was counted ten times or more. The chain combines TRBV7-6 with TRBJ2-3; 10 nucleotides align to TRBD1. This CDR3 comprises 16 residues. V dropped 4 bases and J dropped 4; count of bases not matched to a gene: 8. Germline V gives CDR1 SGHVS, CDR2 FNYEAQ. CDR3 region: CASSSLTGGKSDTQYF. Here the CDR3 DNA reads TGTGCCAGCAGCTCCTTGACAGGGGGCAAGTCAGATACGCAGTATTTT. Drawing the rest from reference TRBV7-6 and TRBJ2-3, the complete variable domain is GAGVSQSPRYKVTKRGQDVALRCDPISGHVSLYWYRQALGQGPEFLTYFNYEAQQDKSGLPNDRFSAERPEGSISTLTIQRTEQRDSAMYRCASSSLTGGKSDTQYFGPGTRLTVL.

In this sample, this clonotype turned up many times. The chain carries TRBV3-1 and TRBJ2-7, with D perhaps being TRBD1 or TRBD2 (5 bases each). Deletions cut 1 base from V and 0 bases from J, with 16 bases between. Germline loops: CDR1 LGHDT, CDR2 YNNKEL (reference sequence). The CDR3 length is 17 residues. As DNA, the CDR3 is TGTGCCAGCAGCCAAGTGTTGGGGGTACCCAGCTCCTACGAGCAGTACTTC. It is translated as CASSQVLGVPSSYEQYF.

Ten or more counts support this clonotype. This chain connects TRBV11-2 to TRBJ1-4; D not certain. The V gene's germline CDR1 is SGHAT and CDR2 FQNNGV. CDR3 length: 15 residues. The germline V and J ends were trimmed by 1 base and 2 bases, with 8 bases remaining between them. The CDR3 is CASSLVGVTNEKLFF. The CDR3 DNA sequence: TGTGCCAGCAGCTTAGTTGGGGTTACTAATGAAAAACTGTTTTTT.

This clonotype was recorded at least ten times. The chain combines TRBV29-1 with TRBJ2-2; D gene uncertain. This CDR3 has 12 amino acids. V lost 4 bases and J 4 bases, leaving 7 bases between the germline ends. Germline V gene sequence: CDR1 SQVTM, CDR2 ANQGSEA. The CDR3 coding sequence is TGCAGCGTTGCTGAAGTCACCGGGGAGCTGTTTTTT. It encodes CSVAEVTGELFF.

This clonotype was detected many times. This CDR3 reads CSARDAQETQYF. CDR3 nucleotide sequence: TGCAGTGCTAGAGATGCCCAAGAGACCCAGTACTTC. The chain employs TRBV20-1 and TRBJ2-5; unclear D gene. The germline V and J ends were trimmed by 0 bases and 1 base, with 3 bases remaining between them. This CDR3 has 12 residues. From germline, CDR1 is DFQATT and CDR2 SNEGSKA (reference sequence).

This clonotype has at least ten counts. This rearrangement joins TRBV7-8 to TRBJ2-7; 9 bases align to TRBD1. CDR3 length: 13 amino acids. Germline loops: CDR1 SGHVS, CDR2 FQNEAQ. Germline trimming cut 1 base from V and 5 bases from J; bases unmatched to any gene: 0. This chain's CDR3 is CASSLGTGDEQYF. DNA for the CDR3: TGTGCCAGCAGCTTAGGGACAGGGGACGAGCAGTACTTC.

In this sample, this clonotype turned up many times. The V and J genes are TRBV12-3 or TRBV12-4 and TRBJ2-2; 7 bases match TRBD2. The CDR3 covers 15 residues. After removal of 3 bases from V and 2 bases from J, the junction contained 3 bases not matched to a gene. The CDR3 DNA reads TGTGCCAGCAGTTTTCGGGGGGTTAACACCGGGGAGCTGTTTTTT. Protein: CASSFRGVNTGELFF.

This clonotype occurred many times. V gene TRBV6-2 or TRBV6-3 combines with J gene TRBJ2-3; TRBD2 agrees at 11 bases. The trim removed 6 bases at V and 7 bases at J, leaving 6 bases unmatched. CDR3 length equals 14 residues. Germline V gene lookup returns CDR1 MNHEY and CDR2 SVGEGT. The CDR3 loop reads CASSPGTSGNTQYF. CDR3 nucleotides: TGTGCCAGCAGCCCCGGGACTAGCGGTAATACGCAGTATTTT.

The table lists this clonotype with many counts. The chain couples TRBV6-2 or TRBV6-3 to TRBJ2-7, with D tentatively TRBD1 (5 bases). The CDR3 length is 13 residues. Per germline, CDR1 MNHEY and CDR2 SVGEGT. V was trimmed by 7 bases and J by 0 bases, leaving 10 bases between them. The CDR3 sequence: CASTPTVSYEQYF. The CDR3 DNA reads as TGTGCCAGCACACCGACAGTCTCCTACGAGCAGTACTTC.

As concerns this clonotype: Possible read error: a much larger clone is one base away. As the CDR3 is not closed by the conserved phenylalanine or tryptophan, this likely results from a read error. This chain's CDR3 is CASSYSAAGTGVLSGANVLTY. The CDR3 region has the DNA TGTGCCAGCAGTTACTCCGCTGCTGGGACAGGGGTCCTCTCTGGGGCCAACGTCCTGACTTAC. The chain employs TRBV6-5 and TRBJ2-6, with 10 bases that match TRBD1. The CDR3 sequence is 21 residues long. Germline CDR1 is MNHEY and CDR2 is SVGAGI. The V and J ends lost 0 bases and 0 bases, in that order; junction bases with no gene match: 11.